This TCR beta chain stems from a study of T-cell reconstitution after alpha-beta-depleted transplantation in children. General study findings and limits: It was newly produced T cells that mostly accounted for T-cell counts and diversity one year after transplant. There were reportedly several hundred expanded graft clones from which alpha-beta T cells came about two months after transplant. Surviving recipient T cells and intrathymic progenitors accounted for some patients' high TCRbeta diversity at day 60.

Unmatched junction bases numbered 6, after V lost 3 bases and J lost 4 bases. The germline V gene has CDR1 MNHEY and CDR2 SMNVEV (reference sequence). There are 15 residues in the CDR3. Note on this clonotype: No antigen is known for it.

Preparation of the TCRbeta library involved a method that used unique molecular identifiers. From the PCR reads, TCRdb called clonotypes with MiXCR, one entry per CDR3 protein. The table lists fewer than 750,000 distinct CDR3 sequences, 23% of them singletons. Sequences were derived from PBMCs, mostly from graft donor cells, sampled 360 days after TCRalphabeta/CD19-depleted stem cell transplant. This chain links TRBV27 with TRBJ2-3, with 8 nucleotides matching TRBD2. The TCR comes from a boy under three years old who had a stem cell transplant for acute myeloid leukemia, so the T cells may come from the graft donor. CDR3 bases: TGTGCCAGCAGTTTCCAGCCCGGGGGGGCAGATACGCAGTATTTT. Encoded protein: CASSFQPGGADTQYF.